This TCR beta chain is from a study of blood T cell repertoires in COVID-19. Across the study: Whether acute or convalescent, the COVID-19 samples came from the United States, Italy and Spain. T cells, B-cell-depleted T cells, or PBMCs supplied cDNA or gDNA.

Study processing details: Reference gene primer amplification yielded estimated nucleated cell counts. TCRdb's copy holds only in-frame clones and misses some; the assay was immunoSEQ multiplex PCR. The V and J calls and the clone size are those of that table, but D and trimming were determined from the DNA. The profile covers tens of thousands of clones, with about 91% appearing a single time and roughly 5.3% taken by the ten largest. Sequencing was done on a sample of peripheral blood. The TCR originated in a man in his 60s with active COVID-19.

The chain's CDR3 is CASSLYLSGRNEQFF. The CDR3 DNA reads TGTGCCAGCAGCCTTTATCTTAGCGGGCGTAATGAGCAGTTCTTC. V and J are TRBV3-1 (or the pseudogene TRBV3-2) and TRBJ2-1; the match to TRBD2 covers 7 bases. Per the germline V gene, CDR1 is LGHDT and CDR2 is YNNKEL (reference sequence). This CDR3 region has 15 residues. V lost 4 bases and J lost 7; bases outside the gene matches: 10.